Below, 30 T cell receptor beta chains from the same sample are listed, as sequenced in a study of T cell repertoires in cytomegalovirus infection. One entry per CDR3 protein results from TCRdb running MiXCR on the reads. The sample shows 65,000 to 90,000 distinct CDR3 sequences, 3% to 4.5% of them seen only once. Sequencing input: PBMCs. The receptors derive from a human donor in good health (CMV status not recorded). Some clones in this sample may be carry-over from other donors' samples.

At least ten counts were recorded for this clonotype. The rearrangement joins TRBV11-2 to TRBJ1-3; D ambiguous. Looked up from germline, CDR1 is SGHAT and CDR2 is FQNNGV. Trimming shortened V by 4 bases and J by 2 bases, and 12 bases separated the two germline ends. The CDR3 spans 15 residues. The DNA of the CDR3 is TGTGCCAGCAGCTGGCGCGGGTGGGCTGGAAACACCATATATTTT. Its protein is CASSWRGWAGNTIYF. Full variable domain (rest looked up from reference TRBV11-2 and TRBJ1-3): EAGVAQSPRYKIIEKRQSVAFWCNPISGHATLYWYQQILGQGPKLLIQFQNNGVVDDSQLPKDRFSAERLKGVDSTLKIQPAKLEDSAVYLCASSWRGWAGNTIYFGEGSWLTVV.

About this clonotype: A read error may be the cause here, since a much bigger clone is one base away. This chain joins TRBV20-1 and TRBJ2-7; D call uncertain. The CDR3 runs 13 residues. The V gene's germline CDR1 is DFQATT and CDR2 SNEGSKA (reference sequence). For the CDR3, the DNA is TGCGGTGCCAAGTGGCGCATATCCTACGAGCAGTACTTC. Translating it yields CGAKWRISYEQYF.

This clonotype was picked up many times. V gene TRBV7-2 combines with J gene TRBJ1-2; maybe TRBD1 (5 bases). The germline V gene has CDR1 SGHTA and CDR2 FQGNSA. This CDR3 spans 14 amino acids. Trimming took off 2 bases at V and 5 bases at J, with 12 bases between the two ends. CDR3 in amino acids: CASSLTRTFYGYTF. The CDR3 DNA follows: TGTGCCAGCAGCTTAACCCGGACATTTTATGGCTACACCTTC.

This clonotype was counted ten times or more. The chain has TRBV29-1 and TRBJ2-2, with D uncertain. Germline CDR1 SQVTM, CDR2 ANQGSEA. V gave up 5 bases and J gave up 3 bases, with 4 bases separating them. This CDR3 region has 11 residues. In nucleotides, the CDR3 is TGCAGCGTTAGTGACACCGGGGAGCTGTTTTTT. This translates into CSVSDTGELFF.

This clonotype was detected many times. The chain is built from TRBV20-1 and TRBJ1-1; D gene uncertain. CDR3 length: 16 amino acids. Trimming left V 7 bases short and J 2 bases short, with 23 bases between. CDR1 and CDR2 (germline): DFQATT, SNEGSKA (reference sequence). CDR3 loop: CSVVREGSRSNTEAFF. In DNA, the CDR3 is TGCAGTGTCGTTCGAGAAGGGAGCCGTTCAAACACTGAAGCTTTCTTT.

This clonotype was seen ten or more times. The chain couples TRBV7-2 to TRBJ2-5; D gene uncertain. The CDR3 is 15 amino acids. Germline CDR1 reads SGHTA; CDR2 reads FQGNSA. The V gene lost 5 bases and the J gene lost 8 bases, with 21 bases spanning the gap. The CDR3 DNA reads TGTGCCAGCAGCCTAAAACCCGCCGGCCCGCAAACCCAGTACTTC. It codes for CASSLKPAGPQTQYF.

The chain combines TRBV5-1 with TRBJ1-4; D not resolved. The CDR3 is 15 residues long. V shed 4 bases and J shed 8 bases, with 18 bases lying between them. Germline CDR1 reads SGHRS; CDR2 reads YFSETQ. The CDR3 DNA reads TGCGCCAGCAGCCCGGGCAGGACGCGAGGGGAAAAACTGTTTTTT. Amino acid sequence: CASSPGRTRGEKLFF.

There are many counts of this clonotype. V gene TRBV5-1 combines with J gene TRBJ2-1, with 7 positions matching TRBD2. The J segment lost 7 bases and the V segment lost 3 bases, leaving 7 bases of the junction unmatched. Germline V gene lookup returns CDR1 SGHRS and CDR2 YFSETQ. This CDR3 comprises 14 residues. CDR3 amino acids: CASSSGLESNEQFF. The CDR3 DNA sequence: TGCGCCAGCAGCTCCGGACTAGAGTCTAATGAGCAGTTCTTC.

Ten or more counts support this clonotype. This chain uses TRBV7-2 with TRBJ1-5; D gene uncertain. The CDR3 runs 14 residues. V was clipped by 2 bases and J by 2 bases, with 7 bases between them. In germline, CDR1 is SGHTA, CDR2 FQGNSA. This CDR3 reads CASSLSAGNQPQHF. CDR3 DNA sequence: TGTGCCAGCAGCTTATCGGCAGGCAATCAGCCCCAGCATTTT.

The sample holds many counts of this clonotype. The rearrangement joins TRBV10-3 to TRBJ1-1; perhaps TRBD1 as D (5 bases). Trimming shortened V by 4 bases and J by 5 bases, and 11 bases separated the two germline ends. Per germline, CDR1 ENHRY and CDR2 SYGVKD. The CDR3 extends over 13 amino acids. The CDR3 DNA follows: TGTGCCATCAGTGGGACAATTGGAACTGAAGCTTTCTTT. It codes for CAISGTIGTEAFF.

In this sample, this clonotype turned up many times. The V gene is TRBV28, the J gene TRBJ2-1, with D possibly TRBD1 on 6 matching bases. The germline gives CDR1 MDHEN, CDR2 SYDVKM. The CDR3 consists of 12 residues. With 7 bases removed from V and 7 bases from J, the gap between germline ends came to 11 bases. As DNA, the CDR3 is TGTGCCAGCAAGGGAACAGGGAATGAGCAGTTCTTC. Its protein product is CASKGTGNEQFF.

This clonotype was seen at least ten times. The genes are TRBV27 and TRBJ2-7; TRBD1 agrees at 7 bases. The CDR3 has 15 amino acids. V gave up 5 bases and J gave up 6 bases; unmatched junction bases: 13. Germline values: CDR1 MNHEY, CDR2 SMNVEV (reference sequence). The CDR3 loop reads CASSPWQGVRGEQYF. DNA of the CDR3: TGTGCCAGCAGTCCGTGGCAGGGGGTTCGGGGCGAGCAGTACTTC.

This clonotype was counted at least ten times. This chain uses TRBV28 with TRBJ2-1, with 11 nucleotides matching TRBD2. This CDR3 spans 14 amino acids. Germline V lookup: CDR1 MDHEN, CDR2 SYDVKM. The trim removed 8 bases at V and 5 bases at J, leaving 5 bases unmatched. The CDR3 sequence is CASGTSGRHNEQFF. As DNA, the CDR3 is TGTGCCAGCGGAACTAGCGGGAGACACAATGAGCAGTTCTTC.

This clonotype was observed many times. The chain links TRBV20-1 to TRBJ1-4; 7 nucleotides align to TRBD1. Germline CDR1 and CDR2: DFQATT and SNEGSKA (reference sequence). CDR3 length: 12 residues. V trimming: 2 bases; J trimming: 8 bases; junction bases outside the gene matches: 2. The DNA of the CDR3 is TGCAGTGCTAGACAGGGGGTGGAAAAACTGTTTTTT. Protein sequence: CSARQGVEKLFF.

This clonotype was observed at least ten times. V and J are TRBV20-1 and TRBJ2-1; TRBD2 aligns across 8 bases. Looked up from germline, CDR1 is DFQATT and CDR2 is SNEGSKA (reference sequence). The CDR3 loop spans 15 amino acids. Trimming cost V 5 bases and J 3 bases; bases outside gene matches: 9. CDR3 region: CSAPPRAGDYNEQFF. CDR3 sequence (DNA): TGCAGTGCTCCTCCTAGAGCGGGAGACTACAATGAGCAGTTCTTC.

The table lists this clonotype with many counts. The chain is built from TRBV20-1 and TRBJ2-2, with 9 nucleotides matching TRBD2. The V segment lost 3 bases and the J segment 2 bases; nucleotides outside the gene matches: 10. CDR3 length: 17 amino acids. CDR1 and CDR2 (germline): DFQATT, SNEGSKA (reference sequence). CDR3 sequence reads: CSASRSGSDENTGELFF. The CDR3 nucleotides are TGCAGTGCTAGTCGTAGCGGGAGTGATGAAAACACCGGGGAGCTGTTTTTT.

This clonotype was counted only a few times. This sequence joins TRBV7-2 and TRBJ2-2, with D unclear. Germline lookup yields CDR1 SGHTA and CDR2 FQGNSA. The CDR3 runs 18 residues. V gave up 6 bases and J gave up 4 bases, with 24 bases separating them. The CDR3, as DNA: TGTGCCAGCAGGCGTCGTTCTAGTTTCGGAGCTGGCACCGGGGAGCTGTTTTTT. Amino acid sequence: CASRRRSSFGAGTGELFF.

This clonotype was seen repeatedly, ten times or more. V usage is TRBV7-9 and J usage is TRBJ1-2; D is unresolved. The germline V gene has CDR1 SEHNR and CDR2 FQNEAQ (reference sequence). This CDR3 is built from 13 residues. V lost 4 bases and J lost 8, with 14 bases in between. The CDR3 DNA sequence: TGTGCCAGCAGCTACGACACGGTGGAAGGCTACACCTTC. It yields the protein CASSYDTVEGYTF.

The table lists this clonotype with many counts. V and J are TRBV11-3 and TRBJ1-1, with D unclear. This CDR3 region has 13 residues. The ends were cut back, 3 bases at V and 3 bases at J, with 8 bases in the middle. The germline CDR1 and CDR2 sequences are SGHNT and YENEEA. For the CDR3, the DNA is TGTGCCAGCAGCTTCGAAGAGGACACTGAAGCTTTCTTT. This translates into CASSFEEDTEAFF.

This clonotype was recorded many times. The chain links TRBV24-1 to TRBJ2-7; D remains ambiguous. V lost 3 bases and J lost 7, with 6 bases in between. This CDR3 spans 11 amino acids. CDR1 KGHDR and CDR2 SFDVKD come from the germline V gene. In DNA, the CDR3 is TGTGCCACCAGTGATGGTCAGGAGCAGTACTTC. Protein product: CATSDGQEQYF.

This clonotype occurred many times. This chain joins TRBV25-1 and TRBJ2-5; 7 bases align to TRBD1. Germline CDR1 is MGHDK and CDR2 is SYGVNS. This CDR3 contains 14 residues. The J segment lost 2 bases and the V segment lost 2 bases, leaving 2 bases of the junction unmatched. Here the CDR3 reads CASSEPGQQETQYF. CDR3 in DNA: TGTGCCAGCAGTGAACCGGGACAGCAAGAGACCCAGTACTTC. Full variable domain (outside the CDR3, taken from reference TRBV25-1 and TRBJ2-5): EADIYQTPRYLVIGTGKKITLECSQTMGHDKMYWYQQDPGMELHLIHYSYGVNSTEKGDLSSESTVSRIRTEHFPLTLESARPSHTSQYLCASSEPGQQETQYFGPGTRLLVL.

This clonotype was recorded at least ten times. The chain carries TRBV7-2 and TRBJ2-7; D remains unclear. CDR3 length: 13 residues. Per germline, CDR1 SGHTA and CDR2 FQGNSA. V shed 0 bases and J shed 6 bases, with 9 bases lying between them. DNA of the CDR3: TGTGCCAGCAGCTTAGCTTCGGCTCGCGAGCAGTACTTC. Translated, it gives CASSLASAREQYF.

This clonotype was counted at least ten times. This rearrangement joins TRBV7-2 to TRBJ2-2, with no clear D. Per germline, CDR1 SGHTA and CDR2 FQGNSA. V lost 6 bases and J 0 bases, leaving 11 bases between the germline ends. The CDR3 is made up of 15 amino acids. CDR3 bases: TGTGCCAGCAGTCCTCGGACGGCGAACACCGGGGAGCTGTTTTTT. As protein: CASSPRTANTGELFF. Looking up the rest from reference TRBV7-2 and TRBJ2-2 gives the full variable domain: GAGVSQSPSNKVTEKGKDVELRCDPISGHTALYWYRQSLGQGLEFLIYFQGNSAPDKSGLPSDRFSAERTGGSVSTLTIQRTQQEDSAVYLCASSPRTANTGELFFGEGSRLTVL.

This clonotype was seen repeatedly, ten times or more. The CDR3 reads CASSLGGGGQPQHF. CDR3 in DNA: TGTGCCAGCAGCTTAGGGGGGGGAGGTCAGCCCCAGCATTTT. This chain links TRBV7-8 with TRBJ1-5; TRBD1 might be the D (5 bases). Germline loops: CDR1 SGHVS, CDR2 FQNEAQ. This CDR3 has 14 residues. Trimming removed 1 base at V and 6 bases at J, with 10 bases between. Filled out from reference TRBV7-8 and TRBJ1-5, the complete variable domain reads GAGVSQSPRYKVAKRGQDVALRCDPISGHVSLFWYQQALGQGPEFLTYFQNEAQLDKSGLPSDRFFAERPEGSVSTLKIQRTQQEDSAVYLCASSLGGGGQPQHFGDGTRLSIL.

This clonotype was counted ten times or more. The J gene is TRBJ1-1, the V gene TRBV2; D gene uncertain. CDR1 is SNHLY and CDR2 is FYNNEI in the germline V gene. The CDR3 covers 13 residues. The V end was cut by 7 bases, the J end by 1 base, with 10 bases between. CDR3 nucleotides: TGTGCCAGCACCCGAGTGGGGAACACTGAAGCTTTCTTT. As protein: CASTRVGNTEAFF. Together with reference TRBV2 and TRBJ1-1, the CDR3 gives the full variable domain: EPEVTQTPSHQVTQMGQEVILRCVPISNHLYFYWYRQILGQKVEFLVSFYNNEISEKSEIFDDQFSVERPDGSNFTLKIRSTKLEDSAMYFCASTRVGNTEAFFGQGTRLTVV.

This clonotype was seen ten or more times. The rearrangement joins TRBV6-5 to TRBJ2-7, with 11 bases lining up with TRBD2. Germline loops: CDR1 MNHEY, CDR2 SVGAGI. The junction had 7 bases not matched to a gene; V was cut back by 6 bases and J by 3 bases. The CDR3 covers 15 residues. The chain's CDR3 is CASSETSGKYYEQYF. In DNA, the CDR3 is TGTGCCAGCAGCGAGACTAGCGGGAAGTACTACGAGCAGTACTTC.

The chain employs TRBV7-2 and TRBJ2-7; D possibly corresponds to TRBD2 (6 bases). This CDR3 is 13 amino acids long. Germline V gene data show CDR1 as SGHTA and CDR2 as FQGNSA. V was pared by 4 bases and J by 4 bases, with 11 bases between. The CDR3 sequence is CASSSGLIYEQYF. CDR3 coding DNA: TGTGCCAGCAGCTCGGGACTCATTTACGAGCAGTACTTC.

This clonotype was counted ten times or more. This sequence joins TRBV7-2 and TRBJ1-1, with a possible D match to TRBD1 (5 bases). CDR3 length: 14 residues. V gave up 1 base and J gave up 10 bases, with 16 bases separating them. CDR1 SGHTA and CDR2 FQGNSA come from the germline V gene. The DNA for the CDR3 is TGTGCCAGCAGCTTAGGCGGGGACCGAGGTACAGCTTTCTTT. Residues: CASSLGGDRGTAFF.

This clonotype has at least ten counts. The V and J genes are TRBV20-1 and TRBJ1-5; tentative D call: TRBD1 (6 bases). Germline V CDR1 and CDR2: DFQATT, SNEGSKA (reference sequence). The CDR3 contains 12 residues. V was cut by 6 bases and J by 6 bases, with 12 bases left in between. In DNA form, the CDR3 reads TGCAGTGCGAGAAGGGGGACTCAGCCCCAGCATTTT. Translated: CSARRGTQPQHF.

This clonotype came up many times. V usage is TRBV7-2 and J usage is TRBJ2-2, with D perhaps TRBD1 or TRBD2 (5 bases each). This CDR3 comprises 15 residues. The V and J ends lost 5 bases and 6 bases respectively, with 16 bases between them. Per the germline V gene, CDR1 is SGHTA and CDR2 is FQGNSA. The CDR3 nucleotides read TGTGCCAGCAGCAGAGGGGCAGGCGGAGCCGGGGAGCTGTTTTTT. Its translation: CASSRGAGGAGELFF.